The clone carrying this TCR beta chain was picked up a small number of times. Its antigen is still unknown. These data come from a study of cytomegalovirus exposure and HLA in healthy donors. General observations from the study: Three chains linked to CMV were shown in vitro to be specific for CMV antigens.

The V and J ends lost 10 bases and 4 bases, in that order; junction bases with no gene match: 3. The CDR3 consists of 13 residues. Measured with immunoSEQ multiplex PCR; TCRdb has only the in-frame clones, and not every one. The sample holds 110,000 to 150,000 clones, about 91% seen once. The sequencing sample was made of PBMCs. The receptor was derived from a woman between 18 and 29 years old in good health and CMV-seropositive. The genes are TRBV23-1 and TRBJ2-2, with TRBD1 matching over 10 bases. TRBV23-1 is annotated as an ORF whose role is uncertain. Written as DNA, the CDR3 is TGCGCCAATCGGACAGGGGGCACCGGGGAGCTGTTTTTT. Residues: CANRTGGTGELFF.